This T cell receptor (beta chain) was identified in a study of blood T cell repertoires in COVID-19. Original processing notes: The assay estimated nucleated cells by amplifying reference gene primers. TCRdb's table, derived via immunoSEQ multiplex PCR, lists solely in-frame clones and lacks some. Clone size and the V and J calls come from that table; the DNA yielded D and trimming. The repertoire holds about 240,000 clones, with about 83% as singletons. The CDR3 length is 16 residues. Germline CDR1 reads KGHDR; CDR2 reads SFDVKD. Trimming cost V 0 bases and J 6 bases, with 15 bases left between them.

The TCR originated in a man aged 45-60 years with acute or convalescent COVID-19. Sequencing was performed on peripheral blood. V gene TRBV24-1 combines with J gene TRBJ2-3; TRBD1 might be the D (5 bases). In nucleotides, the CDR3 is TGTGCCACCAGTGATTTGCGAGACAGCCCGCAGGATACGCAGTATTTT. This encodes CATSDLRDSPQDTQYF.